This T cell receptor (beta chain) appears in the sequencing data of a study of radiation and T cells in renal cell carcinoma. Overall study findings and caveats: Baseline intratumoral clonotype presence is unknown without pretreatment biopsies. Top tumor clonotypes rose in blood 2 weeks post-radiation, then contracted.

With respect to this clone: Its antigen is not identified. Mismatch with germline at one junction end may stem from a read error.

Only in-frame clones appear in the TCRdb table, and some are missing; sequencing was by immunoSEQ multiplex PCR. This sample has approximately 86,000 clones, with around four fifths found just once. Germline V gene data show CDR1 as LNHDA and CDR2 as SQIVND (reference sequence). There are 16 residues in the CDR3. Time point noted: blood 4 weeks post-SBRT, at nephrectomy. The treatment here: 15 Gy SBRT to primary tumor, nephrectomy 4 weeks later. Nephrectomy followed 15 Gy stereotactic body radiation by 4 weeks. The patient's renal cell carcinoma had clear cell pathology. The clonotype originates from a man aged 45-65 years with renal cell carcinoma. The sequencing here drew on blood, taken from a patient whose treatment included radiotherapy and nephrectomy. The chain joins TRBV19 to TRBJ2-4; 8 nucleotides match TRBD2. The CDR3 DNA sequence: TGTACCAGTAGTATACCCACTACTAGCGGCGCAAACATTCAGTACTTC. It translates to CTSSIPTTSGANIQYF.